This T cell receptor beta chain was recorded in a study of tumor and adjacent non-tumor tissue in lung cancer. Study information: The cohort had roughly 12 adenocarcinoma, a couple of squamous cell and 1 small cell patients. About 4.2 million productive TCRbeta reads were obtained per sample on average. Study-wide results and limits: Tumor TCR diversity, when higher, was linked to shorter survival.

TCRbeta libraries were built with three rounds of nested PCR, modified from ARM-PCR. TCRdb reprocessed the multiplex PCR reads via MiXCR and lists one record per CDR3 protein. The table has about 90,000 distinct CDR3 sequences, roughly three fifths seen once; the top ten hold 15%. The CDR3 loop spans 18 amino acids. Per germline, CDR1 MGHRA and CDR2 YSYEKL. Worth noting for this clonotype: Its antigen is currently unknown.

The template was RNA from unsorted bulk tissue. Newly diagnosed lung cancer patients had thoracic surgery in China, August–November 2014, without prior chemotherapy. This sequence joins TRBV4-1 and TRBJ2-1; 7 nucleotides line up with TRBD2. The sample taken for sequencing was lung tumor tissue. This sequence originates from a man between 65 and 85 years old with non-small cell lung cancer. The CDR3 sequence: CTTSQDFGGRRMSDEQFF. CDR3 coding DNA: TGCACCACCAGCCAAGATTTCGGCGGGAGACGGATGAGCGATGAGCAGTTCTTC.